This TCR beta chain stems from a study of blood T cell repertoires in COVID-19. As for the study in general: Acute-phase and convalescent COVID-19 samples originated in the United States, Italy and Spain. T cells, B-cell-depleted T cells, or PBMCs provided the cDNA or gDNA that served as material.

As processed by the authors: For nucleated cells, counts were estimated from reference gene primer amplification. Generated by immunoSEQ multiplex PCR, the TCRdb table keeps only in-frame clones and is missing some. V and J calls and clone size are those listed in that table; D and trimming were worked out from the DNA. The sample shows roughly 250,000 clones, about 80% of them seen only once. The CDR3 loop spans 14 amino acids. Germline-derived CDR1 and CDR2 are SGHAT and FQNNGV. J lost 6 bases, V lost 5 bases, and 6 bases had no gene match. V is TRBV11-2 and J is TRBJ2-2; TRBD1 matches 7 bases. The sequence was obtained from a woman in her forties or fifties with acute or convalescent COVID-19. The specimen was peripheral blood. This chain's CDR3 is CASSPRQGSGELFF. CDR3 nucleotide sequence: TGTGCCAGCAGCCCCCGACAGGGTTCCGGGGAGCTGTTTTTT.